The T cell receptor (beta chain) described here comes from a study of chemoradiotherapy in HPV16-positive cancers. Libraries were prepared by immunoSEQ multiplex PCR; TCRdb keeps only in-frame clonotypes and omits some of them. This table holds about 14,000 clones, approximately 90% found once. Germline V gene lookup returns CDR1 SGHVS and CDR2 FQNEAQ. The CDR3 runs to 13 residues. With 2 bases removed from V and 8 bases from J, the gap between germline ends came to 11 bases. Sequences were derived from tumor tissue, sampled from a patient who underwent chemoradiotherapy. The chain couples TRBV7-8 to TRBJ2-3; perhaps TRBD1 as D (6 bases). The clonotype originates from a human donor with HPV-associated anogenital cancer. The CDR3 spells CASSLKEGGTQYF. The CDR3 DNA is TGTGCCAGCAGCTTAAAAGAAGGGGGTACGCAGTATTTT.